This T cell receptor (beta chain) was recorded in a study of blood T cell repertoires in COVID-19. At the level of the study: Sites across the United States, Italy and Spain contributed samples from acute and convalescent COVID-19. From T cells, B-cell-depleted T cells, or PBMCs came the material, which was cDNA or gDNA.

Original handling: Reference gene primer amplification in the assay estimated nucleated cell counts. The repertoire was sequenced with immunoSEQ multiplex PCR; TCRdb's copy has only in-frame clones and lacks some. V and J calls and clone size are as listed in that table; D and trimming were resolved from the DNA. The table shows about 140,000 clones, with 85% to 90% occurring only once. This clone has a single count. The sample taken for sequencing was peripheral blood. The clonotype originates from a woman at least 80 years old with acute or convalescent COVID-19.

The CDR3 nucleotides read TGCGCCAGCAGCTTAGGGACAGGGGATCCCTACGAGCAGTACTTC. Translation: CASSLGTGDPYEQYF. The rearrangement links TRBV5-1 to TRBJ2-7; 10 bases align to TRBD1. Germline CDR1 and CDR2: SGHRS and YFSETQ. J was trimmed by 2 bases and V by 2 bases; bases with no gene match: 4. The CDR3 sequence is 15 residues long. Full variable domain (remainder filled in from reference TRBV5-1 and TRBJ2-7): KAGVTQTPRYLIKTRGQQVTLSCSPISGHRSVSWYQQTPGQGLQFLFEYFSETQRNKGNFPGRFSGRQFSNSRSEMNVSTLELGDSALYLCASSLGTGDPYEQYFGPGTRLTVT.